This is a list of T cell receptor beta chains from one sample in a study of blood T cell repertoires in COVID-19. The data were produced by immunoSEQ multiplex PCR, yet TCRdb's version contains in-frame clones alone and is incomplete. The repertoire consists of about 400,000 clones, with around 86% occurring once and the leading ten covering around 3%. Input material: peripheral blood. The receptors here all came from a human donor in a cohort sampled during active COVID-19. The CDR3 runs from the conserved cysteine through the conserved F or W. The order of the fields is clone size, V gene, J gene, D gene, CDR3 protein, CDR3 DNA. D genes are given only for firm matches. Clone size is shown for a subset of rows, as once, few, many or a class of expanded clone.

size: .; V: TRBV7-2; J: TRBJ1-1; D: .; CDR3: CASSLAEVYTEAFF; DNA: TGTGCCAGCAGCTTAGCGGAGGTCTACACTGAAGCTTTCTTT
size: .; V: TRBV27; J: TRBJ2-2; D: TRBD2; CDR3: CASSLRGLAGVANTGELFF; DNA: TGTGCCAGCAGTCTTAGGGGACTAGCGGGAGTTGCGAACACCGGGGAGCTGTTTTTT
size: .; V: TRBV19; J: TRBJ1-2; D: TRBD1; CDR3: CASSISSGPRGYGYTF; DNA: TGTGCCAGTAGTATATCTTCGGGACCCAGGGGGTATGGCTACACCTTC
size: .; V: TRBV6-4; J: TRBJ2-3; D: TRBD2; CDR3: CASSGGSGRADTQYF; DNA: TGTGCCAGCAGTGGTGGTAGCGGGCGTGCAGATACGCAGTATTTT
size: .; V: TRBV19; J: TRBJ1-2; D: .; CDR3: CASTHLVLTAAFYGYTF; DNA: TGTGCCAGTACCCACCTCGTACTGACAGCCGCCTTCTATGGCTACACCTTC
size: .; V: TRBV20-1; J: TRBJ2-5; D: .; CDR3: CSASLSFETQYF; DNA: TGCAGTGCTAGTCTGAGCTTCGAGACCCAGTACTTC
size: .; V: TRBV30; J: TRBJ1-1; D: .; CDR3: CAWTQVEREMNTEAFF; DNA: TGTGCCTGGACCCAAGTGGAGAGGGAGATGAACACTGAAGCTTTCTTT
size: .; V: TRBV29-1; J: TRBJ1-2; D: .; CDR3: CSAGGTPDGYTF; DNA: TGCAGCGCTGGGGGGACCCCAGATGGCTACACCTTC
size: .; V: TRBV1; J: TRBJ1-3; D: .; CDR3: CTSSQEGGGSGNTIYF; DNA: TGCACCAGCAGCCAAGAGGGCGGGGGGTCTGGAAACACCATATATTTT
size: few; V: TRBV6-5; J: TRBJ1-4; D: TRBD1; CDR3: CASSWDRAASNEKLFF; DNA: TGTGCCAGCAGTTGGGACAGGGCCGCGTCTAATGAAAAACTGTTTTTT
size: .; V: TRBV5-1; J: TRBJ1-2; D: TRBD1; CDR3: CASSRVPTGTGSGYTF; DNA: TGCGCCAGCAGCCGGGTTCCCACCGGGACAGGAAGTGGCTACACCTTC
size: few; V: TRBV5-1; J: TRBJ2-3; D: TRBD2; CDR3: CASSVLSGRRTDTQYF; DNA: TGCGCCAGCAGCGTTTTGAGCGGGAGAAGGACAGATACGCAGTATTTT
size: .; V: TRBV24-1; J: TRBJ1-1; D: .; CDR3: CATSRRGGKSTEAFF; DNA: TGTGCCACCAGTCGACGGGGGGGAAAGAGCACTGAAGCTTTCTTT
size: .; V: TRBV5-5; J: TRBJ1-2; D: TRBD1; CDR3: CASSAIPGQPGGGYTF; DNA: TGTGCCAGCAGCGCCATTCCGGGACAGCCAGGAGGTGGCTACACCTTC
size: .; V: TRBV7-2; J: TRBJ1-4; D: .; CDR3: CASSLYSATNEKLFF; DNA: TGTGCCAGCAGCTTATACTCTGCAACTAATGAAAAACTGTTTTTT
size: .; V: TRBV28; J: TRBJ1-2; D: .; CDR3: CASSRGWVGYTF; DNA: TGTGCCAGCAGTCGGGGTTGGGTTGGCTACACCTTC
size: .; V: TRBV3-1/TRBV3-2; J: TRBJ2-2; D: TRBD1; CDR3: CASSPEGDRVNTGELFF; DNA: TGTGCCAGCAGCCCCGAGGGGGACAGGGTCAACACCGGGGAGCTGTTTTTT
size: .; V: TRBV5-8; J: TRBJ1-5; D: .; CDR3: CASSAETGGPNQPQHF; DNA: TGTGCCAGCAGCGCCGAGACGGGAGGCCCAAATCAGCCCCAGCATTTT
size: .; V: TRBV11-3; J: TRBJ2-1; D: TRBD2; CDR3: CASSLSGSTPNEQFF; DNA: TGTGCCAGCAGCCTTAGCGGGAGTACCCCGAATGAGCAGTTCTTC
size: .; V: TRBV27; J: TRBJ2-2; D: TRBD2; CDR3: CASRPGLALGELFF; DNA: TGTGCCAGCAGGCCGGGACTAGCTTTGGGGGAGCTGTTTTTT
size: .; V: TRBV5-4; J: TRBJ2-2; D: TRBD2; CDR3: CASSPKPGLAGTLAGELFF; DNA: TGTGCCAGCAGCCCCAAGCCGGGACTAGCGGGGACCTTGGCCGGGGAGCTGTTTTTT
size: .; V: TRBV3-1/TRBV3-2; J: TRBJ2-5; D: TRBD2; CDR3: CASSARGVQETQYF; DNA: TGTGCCAGCAGCGCTCGGGGGGTCCAAGAGACCCAGTACTTC
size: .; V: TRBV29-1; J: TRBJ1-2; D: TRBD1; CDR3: CSVDRQGSNYGYTF; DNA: TGCAGCGTTGACCGACAGGGGTCTAACTATGGCTACACCTTC
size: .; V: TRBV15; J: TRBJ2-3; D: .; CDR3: CATSREDIYSTDTQYF; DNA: TGTGCCACCAGCAGAGAGGACATTTATAGCACAGATACGCAGTATTTT
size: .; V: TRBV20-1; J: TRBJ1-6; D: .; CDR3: CSASTANYNSPLHF; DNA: TGCAGTGCTAGTACAGCTAACTATAATTCACCCCTCCACTTT
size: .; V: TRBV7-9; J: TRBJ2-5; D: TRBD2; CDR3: CASSPERIAGETQYF; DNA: TGTGCCAGCAGCCCTGAGAGAATAGCGGGAGAGACCCAGTACTTC
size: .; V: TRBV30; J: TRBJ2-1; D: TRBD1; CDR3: CAGRQGTNNEQFF; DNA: TGTGCCGGCCGACAGGGGACGAACAATGAGCAGTTCTTC
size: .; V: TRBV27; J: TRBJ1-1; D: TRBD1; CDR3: CASRIDRGGDTEAFF; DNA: TGTGCCAGCAGGATCGACAGGGGGGGGGACACTGAAGCTTTCTTT
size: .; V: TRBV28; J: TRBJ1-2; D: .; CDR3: CALARAGGYGYTF; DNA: TGTGCACTCGCCAGGGCAGGCGGCTATGGCTACACCTTC
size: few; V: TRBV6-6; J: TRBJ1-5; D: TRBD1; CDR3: CASSYRGGDQPQHF; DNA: TGTGCCAGCAGTTACCGAGGGGGCGATCAGCCCCAGCATTTT
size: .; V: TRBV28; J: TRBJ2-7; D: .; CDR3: CASSLLPYEQYF; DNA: TGTGCCAGCAGTTTACTCCCCTACGAGCAGTACTTC
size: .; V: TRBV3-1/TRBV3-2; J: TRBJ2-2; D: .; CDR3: CASSQDFGGGARTGELFF; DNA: TGTGCCAGCAGCCAAGATTTCGGCGGCGGGGCCCGCACCGGGGAGCTGTTTTTT
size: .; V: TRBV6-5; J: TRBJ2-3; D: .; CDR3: CASTFSGSTDTQYF; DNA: TGTGCCAGCACGTTTAGCGGAAGCACAGATACGCAGTATTTT
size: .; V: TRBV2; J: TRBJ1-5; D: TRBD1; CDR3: CASSLTGDAQPQHF; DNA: TGTGCCAGCAGTTTAACAGGGGACGCTCAGCCCCAGCATTTT
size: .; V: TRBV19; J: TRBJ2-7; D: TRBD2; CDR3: CASSTSRTSGYEQYF; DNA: TGTGCCAGTAGCACCTCCCGGACTAGCGGTTACGAGCAGTACTTC
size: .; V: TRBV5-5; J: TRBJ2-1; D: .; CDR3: CASSLGSSSYNEQFF; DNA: TGTGCCAGCAGCTTGGGGTCGAGCTCCTACAATGAGCAGTTCTTC
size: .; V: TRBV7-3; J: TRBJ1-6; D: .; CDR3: CASSLTGYNSPLHF; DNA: TGTGCCAGCAGCTTAACCGGTTATAATTCACCCCTCCACTTT
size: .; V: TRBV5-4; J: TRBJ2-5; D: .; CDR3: CASSFEGGGETQYF; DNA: TGTGCCAGCAGCTTTGAGGGAGGAGGCGAGACCCAGTACTTC
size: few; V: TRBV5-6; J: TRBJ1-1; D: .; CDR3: CASSLKPQISPLNTEAFF; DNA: TGTGCCAGCAGCTTGAAACCTCAGATTAGCCCCTTGAACACTGAAGCTTTCTTT
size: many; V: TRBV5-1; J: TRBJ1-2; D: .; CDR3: CASQANPLYGYTF; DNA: TGCGCCAGCCAAGCCAACCCGCTCTATGGCTACACCTTC
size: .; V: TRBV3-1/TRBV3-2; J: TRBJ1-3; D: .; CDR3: CASSQADSGGGNTIYF; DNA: TGTGCCAGCAGCCAAGCGGACTCCGGCGGGGGAAACACCATATATTTT
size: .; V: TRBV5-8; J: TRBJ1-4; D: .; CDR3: CASSLGAQGVEKLFF; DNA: TGTGCCAGCAGCTTGGGAGCGCAGGGTGTTGAAAAACTGTTTTTT
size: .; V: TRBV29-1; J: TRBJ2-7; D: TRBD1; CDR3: CSAEDRSSYEQYF; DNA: TGCAGCGCAGAGGACAGGAGCTCCTACGAGCAGTACTTC
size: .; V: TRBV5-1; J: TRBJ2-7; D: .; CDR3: CASSLSAVGEQYF; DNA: TGCGCCAGCAGCTTGTCAGCGGTAGGCGAGCAGTACTTC
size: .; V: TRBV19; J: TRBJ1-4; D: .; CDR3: CASSRGQRTNEKLFF; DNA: TGTGCCAGTAGTAGGGGACAAAGAACTAATGAAAAACTGTTTTTT
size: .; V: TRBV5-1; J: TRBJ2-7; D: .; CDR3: CASSLWVGSPYEQYF; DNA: TGCGCCAGCAGCTTGTGGGTGGGCAGCCCCTACGAGCAGTACTTC
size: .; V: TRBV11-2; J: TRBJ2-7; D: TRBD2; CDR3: CASSLERGAADEQYF; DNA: TGTGCCAGCAGCTTAGAGCGGGGGGCAGCTGACGAGCAGTACTTC
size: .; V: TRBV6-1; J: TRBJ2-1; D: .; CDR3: CASSELASNEQFF; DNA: TGTGCCAGCAGTGAACTGGCCAGCAATGAGCAGTTCTTC
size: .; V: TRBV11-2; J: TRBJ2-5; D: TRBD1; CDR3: CASSPHPGAYRGRWETQYF; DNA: TGTGCCAGCAGCCCCCATCCCGGGGCGTACAGGGGGCGATGGGAGACCCAGTACTTC
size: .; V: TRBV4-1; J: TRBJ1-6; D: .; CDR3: CASSLTIQASSYNSPLHF; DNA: TGCGCCAGCAGCCTTACCATCCAGGCGAGCTCCTATAATTCACCCCTCCACTTT
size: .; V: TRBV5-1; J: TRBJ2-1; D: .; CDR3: CASSLTGGGPNEQFF; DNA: TGCGCCAGCAGCTTAACGGGGGGCGGCCCCAATGAGCAGTTCTTC
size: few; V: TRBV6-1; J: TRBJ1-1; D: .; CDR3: CASSEGQANTEAFF; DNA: TGTGCCAGCAGTGAAGGACAAGCGAACACTGAAGCTTTCTTT
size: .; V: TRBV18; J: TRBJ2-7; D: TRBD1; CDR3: CASSPGGSRQGEQYF; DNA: TGTGCCAGCTCACCGGGCGGGTCGAGACAGGGCGAGCAGTACTTC
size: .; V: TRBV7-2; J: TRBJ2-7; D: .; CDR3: CASSLGWPGYEQYF; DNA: TGTGCCAGCAGCTTAGGGTGGCCTGGCTACGAGCAGTACTTC
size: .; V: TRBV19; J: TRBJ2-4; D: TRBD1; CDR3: CASKGTVWPQGATKNIQYF; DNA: TGTGCCAGTAAAGGAACCGTGTGGCCCCAGGGGGCCACCAAAAACATTCAGTACTTC
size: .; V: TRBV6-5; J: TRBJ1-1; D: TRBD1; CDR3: CASSTGQALEAFF; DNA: TGTGCCAGCAGTACAGGACAGGCGCTTGAAGCTTTCTTT
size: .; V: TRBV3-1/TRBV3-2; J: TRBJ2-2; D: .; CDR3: CASSQLTGSDTGELFF; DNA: TGTGCCAGCAGCCAATTAACAGGGTCGGACACCGGGGAGCTGTTTTTT
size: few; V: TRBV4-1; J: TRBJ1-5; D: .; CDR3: CASSQGLSQSNQPQHF; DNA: TGCGCCAGCAGCCAAGGCCTCAGTCAGAGCAATCAGCCCCAGCATTTT
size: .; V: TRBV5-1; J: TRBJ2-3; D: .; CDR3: CASSFPAQGDTQYF; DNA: TGCGCCAGCAGCTTTCCAGCTCAGGGAGATACGCAGTATTTT
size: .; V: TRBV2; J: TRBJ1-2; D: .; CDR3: CASSEARQNYGYTF; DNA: TGTGCCAGCAGTGAAGCCAGGCAGAACTATGGCTACACCTTC